The rows below give T cell receptor beta chains drawn from one sample of a study of post-analysis software for immune sequencing data. TCRdb used MiXCR to reprocess the PCR reads, holding one entry per CDR3 protein. The sample carries roughly 650,000 distinct CDR3 sequences, 55% to 60% recorded once. Sequenced sample: blood. All receptors come from a girl aged 2-10 years with multiple sclerosis. Both conserved end residues are part of each CDR3.

V	J	CDR3
TRBV4-2	TRBJ2-7	CASSHPGQVFYEQYF
TRBV2	TRBJ2-7	CASIPMGGATYEQYF
TRBV4-3	TRBJ2-3	CASSQDTQSRGTGGTQYF
TRBV5-1	TRBJ1-1	CASSTQGRNTEAFF
TRBV6-6	TRBJ2-7	CASSGRGLGSYEQYF
TRBV5-4	TRBJ2-1	CASSLYRGGNEQFF
TRBV6-5	TRBJ2-3	CASSYAGDTQYF
TRBV9	TRBJ2-3	CASSERQGSSTDTQYF
TRBV7-2	TRBJ2-7	CASSFGSYEQYF
TRBV5-1	TRBJ2-3	CASSLTPLSTDTQYF
TRBV20-1	TRBJ1-1	CSAAPQGRTEAFF
TRBV2	TRBJ2-3	CASRREDSLPGVYAQYF
TRBV9	TRBJ2-6	CASSSLRRRANVLTF
TRBV27	TRBJ1-2	CASSWTGGNGGYTF
TRBV7-9	TRBJ2-1	CASSISGGALNEQFF
TRBV12-3/TRBV12-4	TRBJ2-3	CASSLRELSTDTQYF
TRBV6-5	TRBJ2-3	CASSTDWDASTDTQYF
TRBV3-1	TRBJ2-7	CASSQDPGQSYEQYF
TRBV13	TRBJ2-1	CASSPPAVVSYNEQFF
TRBV20-1	TRBJ2-1	CSASKGGGASEQFF
TRBV5-1	TRBJ2-2	CASSFDQNTGELFF
TRBV3-1	TRBJ2-1	CASSQDDLAEQFF
TRBV10-1	TRBJ2-5	CASSDSGWGETQYF
TRBV6-6	TRBJ1-3	CASTQAGAGNTIYF